This TCR beta chain was observed in a study of blood T cells in healthy people across ages. Study results and limitations: What prevented conclusive comparison of naive and antigen-experienced cells was that PBMCs were unsorted.

As regards this clonotype: Its antigen is unidentified. A read error may produce the germline difference seen at one junction end.

Donors were healthy Caucasian individuals from Russia aged roughly 6 to 90. The CDR3 has 14 amino acids. Germline CDR1 GTSNPN, CDR2 SVGIG (reference sequence). Then a second PCR, running roughly 7 to 11 cycles, was carried out with a sample-barcoded 5' primer and a J-beta primer mix. A single record per CDR3 protein comes from TCRdb applying MiXCR to the 5' RACE reads. The table lists roughly 700,000 distinct CDR3 sequences, about half of them singletons. The sequencing input was blood. The chain uses TRBV30 and TRBJ2-3; D possibly corresponds to TRBD2 (5 bases). The receptor was derived from a woman aged 55-70 years in good health. The CDR3 protein is CARSLRELTDTQYF. The CDR3 bases are TGTGCCCGGAGTTTAAGGGAGTTAACAGATACGCAGTATTTT.